This T cell receptor (beta chain) was sequenced during a study of brain T cells in children with intractable seizures. Only cases whose brain tissue showed the highest T cell transcript signatures were sequenced. Before surgery, patients took at least one anti-epileptic drug. The CDR3 loop spans 15 amino acids. Trimming cost V 0 bases and J 2 bases, with 11 bases left between them. Germline V gene data show CDR1 as SGHAT and CDR2 as FQNNGV. The table came from immunoSEQ multiplex PCR; TCRdb's copy has only in-frame clones and leaves some out. Found here are some 41,000 clones, approximately 92% of them singletons; the top ten hold 5% to 6.5%.

Material: peripheral blood, obtained at surgery. The chain carries TRBV11-2 and TRBJ2-7; the D is unclear. The origin of this receptor is a girl aged 2-15 years with tuberous sclerosis and intractable seizures. The CDR3 nucleotides read TGTGCCAGCAGCTTAGAAGTGGGCAGACCCTACGAGCAGTACTTC. This encodes CASSLEVGRPYEQYF.